This TCR beta chain was retrieved from a study of blood T cell repertoires in COVID-19 (dated by TCRdb to 2020 to 2022). At the level of the whole study: The collaborator samples originated in the United States, Italy and Spain and spanned the acute and convalescent phases of COVID-19. The material from the prospective study consisted of cDNA or gDNA derived from T cells, B-cell-depleted T cells, or PBMCs. Subjects who had been exposed to COVID-19, were actively infected with it, or had recovered from it provided the deeply sampled blood TCRbeta repertoires that made up the dataset. Samples came from the ongoing ImmuneRACE study (first 160 participants) plus 1,254 subjects from 6 global collaborators. The repertoires were made available in a free public database intended to serve as a resource for research on the immune response to SARS-CoV-2. Where available, HLA class I and class II types were taken from metadata supplied by the sample provider and were not determined by assay-based typing. Nearly every sample came with metadata listing a de-identified subject ID, COVID-19 status, age in years and sex.

The immunoSEQ Assay, a bias-controlled multiplex PCR, was used to amplify TCRbeta CDR3 regions from genomic DNA. On the authors' methods: Nucleated cell counts per sample were estimated from amplification of reference gene primers within the assay. To quantify the absolute abundance of each unique TCRbeta CDR3 rearrangement, sequence reads were collapsed and filtered. For each sample, productive Simpson clonality was calculated as the square root of Simpson's diversity index over productive rearrangements. Held by TCRdb, this immuneACCESS table contains in-frame sequences only and omits some clones. Under half of the omission traces to an unresolved V gene where checked; the cause of the rest is unknown. Clonal size and the V and J genes are those of that table, whereas D and trimming came from the DNA. The sample table records some 300,000 clones; around 84% of these occur just once. In total, the top ten clones hold less than 4.5% of the sample.

What the research found in general, with its limitations: How much clinical and demographic metadata was included differed by source and by participant, and the metadata was provided uncurated.

Participants in the prospective study were aged roughly 18 to 100 years, lived in under 30 United States geographic areas, and enrolled through a virtual design. In the prospective study, participants were assigned to cohorts based on the clinical history participants reported in a screening survey and a study questionnaire. For ImmuneRACE Cohort 3, a participant was defined as recovered based on two consecutive negative NP/OP PCR tests, clearance by a healthcare professional, or resolution of symptoms. In the prospective study, whole blood, serum and a nasopharyngeal or oropharyngeal swab were collected from each participant by mobile phlebotomists. Participants in the prospective study had the option to provide additional blood draws and questionnaires over a roughly 2-month period. Prospective study blood samples were shipped either frozen or at room temperature before DNA extraction. Comments on this clone: The antigen it binds to is not known. One base away there is no much larger clone; base qualities are not given.

V loses 4 bases at its end and J loses 8 bases; junction bases beyond the gene matches: 10. The CDR3 goes from the cysteine to the phenylalanine over 15 residues. The CDR3 DNA has 45 bases and is translated from base 1. In the germline V gene, CDR1 corresponds to MGHRA and CDR2 to YSYEKL. Specimen: PBMCs or T cells enriched from blood (not recorded which). The sequence was obtained from a man aged 25-45 years who had recovered from COVID-19. The chain joins TRBV4-1 to TRBJ2-1, and 8 junction bases match TRBD2. The DNA sequence is TGCGCCAGCAGCCGATCAGCGGGAGTCCGTGATGAGCAGTTCTTC. Its product reads: CASSRSAGVRDEQFF.